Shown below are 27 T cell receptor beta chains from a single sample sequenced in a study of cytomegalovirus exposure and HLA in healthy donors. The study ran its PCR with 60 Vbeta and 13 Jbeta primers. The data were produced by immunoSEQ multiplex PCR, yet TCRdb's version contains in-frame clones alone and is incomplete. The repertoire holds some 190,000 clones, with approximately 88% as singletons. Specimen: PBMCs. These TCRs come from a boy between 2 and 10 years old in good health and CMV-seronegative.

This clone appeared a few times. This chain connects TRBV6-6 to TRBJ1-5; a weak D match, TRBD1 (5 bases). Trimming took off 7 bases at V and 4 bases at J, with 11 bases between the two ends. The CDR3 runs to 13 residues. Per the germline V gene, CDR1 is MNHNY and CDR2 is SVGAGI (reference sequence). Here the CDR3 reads CASTHTGNQPQHF. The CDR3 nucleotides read TGTGCCAGCACCCATACAGGAAATCAGCCCCAGCATTTT.

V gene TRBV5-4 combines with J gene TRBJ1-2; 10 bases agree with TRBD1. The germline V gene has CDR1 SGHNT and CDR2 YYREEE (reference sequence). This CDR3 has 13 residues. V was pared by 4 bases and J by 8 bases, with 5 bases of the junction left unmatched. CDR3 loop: CASSPDRGGGYTF. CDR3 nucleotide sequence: TGTGCCAGCAGCCCGGACAGGGGGGGCGGCTACACCTTC.

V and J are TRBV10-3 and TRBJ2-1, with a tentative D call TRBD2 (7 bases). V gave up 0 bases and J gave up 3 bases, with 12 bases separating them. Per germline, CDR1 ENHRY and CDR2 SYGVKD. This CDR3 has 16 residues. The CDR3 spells CAISESRGRDYNEQFF. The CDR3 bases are TGTGCCATCAGTGAGTCGAGGGGGAGGGACTACAATGAGCAGTTCTTC.

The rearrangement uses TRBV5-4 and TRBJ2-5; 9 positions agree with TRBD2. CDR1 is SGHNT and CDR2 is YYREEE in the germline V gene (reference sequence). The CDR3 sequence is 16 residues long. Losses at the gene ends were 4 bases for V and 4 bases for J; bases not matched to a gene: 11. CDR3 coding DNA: TGTGCCAGCAGCCTCGGTCCCCTAGCGGGGTCAGAGACCCAGTACTTC. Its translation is CASSLGPLAGSETQYF.

This CDR3 reads CASSLEGSGTSYEQYF. Here the CDR3 DNA reads TGTGCCAGCAGCTTGGAAGGTAGCGGGACCTCCTACGAGCAGTACTTC. This sequence joins TRBV5-5 and TRBJ2-7; 8 bases match TRBD2. Germline V gene sequence: CDR1 SGHKS, CDR2 YYEKEE (reference sequence). Trimming removed 0 bases from V and 0 bases from J; junction bases left unmatched: 5. The CDR3 is 16 amino acids. Drawing the rest from reference TRBV5-5 and TRBJ2-7, the complete variable domain is DAGVTQSPTHLIKTRGQQVTLRCSPISGHKSVSWYQQVLGQGPQFIFQYYEKEERGRGNFPDRFSARQFPNYSSELNVNALLLGDSALYLCASSLEGSGTSYEQYFGPGTRLTVT.

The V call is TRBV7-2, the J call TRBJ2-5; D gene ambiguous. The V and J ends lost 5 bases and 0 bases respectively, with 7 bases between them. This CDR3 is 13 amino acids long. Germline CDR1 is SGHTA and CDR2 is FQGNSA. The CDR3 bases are TGTGCCAGCAGCCAGAGCGACCAAGAGACCCAGTACTTC. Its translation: CASSQSDQETQYF.

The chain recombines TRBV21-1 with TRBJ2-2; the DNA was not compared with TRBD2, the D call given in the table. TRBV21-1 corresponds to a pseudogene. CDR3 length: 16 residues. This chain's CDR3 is CASSKGSGTWVGELFF. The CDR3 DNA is TGTGCCAGCAGCAAAGGTAGCGGGACGTGGGTAGGGGAGCTGTTTTTT.

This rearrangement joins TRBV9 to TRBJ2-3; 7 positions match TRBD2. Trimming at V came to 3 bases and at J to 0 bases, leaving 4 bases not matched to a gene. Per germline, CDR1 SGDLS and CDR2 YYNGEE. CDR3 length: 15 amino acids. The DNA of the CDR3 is TGTGCCAGCAGCGCTAGCGGAACTAGCACAGATACGCAGTATTTT. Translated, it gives CASSASGTSTDTQYF. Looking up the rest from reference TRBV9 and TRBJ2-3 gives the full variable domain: DSGVTQTPKHLITATGQRVTLRCSPRSGDLSVYWYQQSLDQGLQFLIQYYNGEERAKGNILERFSAQQFPDLHSELNLSSLELGDSALYFCASSASGTSTDTQYFGPGTRLTVL.

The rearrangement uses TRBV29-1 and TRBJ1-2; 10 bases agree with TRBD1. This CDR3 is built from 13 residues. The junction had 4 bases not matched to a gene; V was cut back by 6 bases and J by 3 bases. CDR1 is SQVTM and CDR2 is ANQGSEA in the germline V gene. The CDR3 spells CSVGQGGDYGYTF. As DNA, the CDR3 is TGCAGCGTAGGACAGGGGGGGGACTATGGCTACACCTTC.

CDR3: CASSKGTGAYNEQFF. The CDR3 region has the DNA TGTGCCAGCAGCAAAGGGACAGGAGCCTACAATGAGCAGTTCTTC. The chain is built from TRBV21-1 and TRBJ2-1; TRBD1 is the table's D call and was not checked against the DNA. TRBV21-1 is designated a pseudogene. The CDR3 contains 15 residues.

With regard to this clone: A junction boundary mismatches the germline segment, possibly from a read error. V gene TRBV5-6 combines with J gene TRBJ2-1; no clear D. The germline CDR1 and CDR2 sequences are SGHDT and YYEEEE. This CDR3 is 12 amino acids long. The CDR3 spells CTSSFANNEQFF. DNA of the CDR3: TGTACCAGCAGCTTCGCTAACAATGAGCAGTTCTTC. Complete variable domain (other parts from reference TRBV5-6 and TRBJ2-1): DAGVTQSPTHLIKTRGQQVTLRCSPKSGHDTVSWYQQALGQGPQFIFQYYEEEERQRGNFPDRFSGHQFPNYSSELNVNALLLGDSALYLCTSSFANNEQFFGPGTRLTVL.

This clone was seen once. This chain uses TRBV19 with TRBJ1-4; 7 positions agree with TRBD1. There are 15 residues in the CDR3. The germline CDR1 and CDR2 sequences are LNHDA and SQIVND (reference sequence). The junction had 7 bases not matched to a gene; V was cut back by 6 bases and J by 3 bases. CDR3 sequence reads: CASREQGLANEKLFF. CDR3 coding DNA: TGTGCCAGTAGAGAACAGGGGCTGGCTAATGAAAAACTGTTTTTT.

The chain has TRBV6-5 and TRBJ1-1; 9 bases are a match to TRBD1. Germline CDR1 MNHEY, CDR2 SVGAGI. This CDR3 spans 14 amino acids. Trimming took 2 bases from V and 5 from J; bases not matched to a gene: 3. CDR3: CASSYTGQGTEAFF. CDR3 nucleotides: TGTGCCAGCAGTTACACCGGACAGGGGACTGAAGCTTTCTTT.

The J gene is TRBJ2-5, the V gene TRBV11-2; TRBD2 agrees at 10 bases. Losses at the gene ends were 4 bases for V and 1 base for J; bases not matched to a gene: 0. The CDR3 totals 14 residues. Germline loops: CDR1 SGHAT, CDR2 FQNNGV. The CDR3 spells CASSSSGGQETQYF. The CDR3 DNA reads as TGTGCCAGCAGCTCTAGCGGGGGCCAAGAGACCCAGTACTTC.

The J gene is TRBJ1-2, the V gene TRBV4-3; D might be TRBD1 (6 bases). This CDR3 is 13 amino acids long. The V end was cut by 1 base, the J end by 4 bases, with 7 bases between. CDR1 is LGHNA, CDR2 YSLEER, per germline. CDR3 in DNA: TGCGCCAGCAGCCAAGGAGGGGGCTATGGCTACACCTTC. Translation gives CASSQGGGYGYTF.

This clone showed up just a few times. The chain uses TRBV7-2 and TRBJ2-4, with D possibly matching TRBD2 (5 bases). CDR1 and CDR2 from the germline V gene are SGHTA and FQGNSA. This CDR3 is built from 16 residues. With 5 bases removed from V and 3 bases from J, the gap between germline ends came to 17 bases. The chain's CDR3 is CASSASGGGVKNIQYF. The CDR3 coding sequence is TGTGCCAGCAGCGCTTCTGGCGGAGGTGTCAAAAACATTCAGTACTTC.

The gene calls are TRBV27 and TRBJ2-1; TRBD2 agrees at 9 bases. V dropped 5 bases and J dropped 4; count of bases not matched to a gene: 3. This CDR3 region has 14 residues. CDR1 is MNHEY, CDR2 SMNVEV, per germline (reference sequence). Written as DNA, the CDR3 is TGTGCCAGCAGTCGGACTAGCGAGTACAATGAGCAGTTCTTC. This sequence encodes CASSRTSEYNEQFF.

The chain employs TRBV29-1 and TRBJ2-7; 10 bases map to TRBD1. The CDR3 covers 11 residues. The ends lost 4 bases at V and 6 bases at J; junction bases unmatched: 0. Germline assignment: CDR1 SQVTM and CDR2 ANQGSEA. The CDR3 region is CSVGTGGEQYV. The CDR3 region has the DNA TGCAGCGTTGGGACAGGGGGCGAGCAGTACGTC.

CDR3 region: CASSRQGGDTQYF. CDR3 nucleotides: TGTGCCAGCTCTCGACAGGGGGGAGATACGCAGTATTTT. This chain uses TRBV18 with TRBJ2-3; TRBD1 matches 9 bases. The CDR3 runs 13 residues. Germline values: CDR1 KGHSH, CDR2 LQKENI. Germline trimming cut 6 bases from V and 5 bases from J; bases unmatched to any gene: 3.

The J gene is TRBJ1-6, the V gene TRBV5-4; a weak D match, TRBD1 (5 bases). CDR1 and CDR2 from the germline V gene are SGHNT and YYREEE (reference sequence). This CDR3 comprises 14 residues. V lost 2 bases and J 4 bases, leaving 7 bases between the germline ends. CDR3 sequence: CASSLGDYNSPLHF. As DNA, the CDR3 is TGTGCCAGCAGCTTAGGGGATTATAATTCACCCCTCCACTTT.

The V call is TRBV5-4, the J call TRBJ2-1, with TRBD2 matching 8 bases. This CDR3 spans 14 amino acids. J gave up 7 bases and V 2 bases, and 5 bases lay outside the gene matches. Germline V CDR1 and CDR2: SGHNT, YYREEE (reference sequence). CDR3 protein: CASSFPSGGNEQFF. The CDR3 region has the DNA TGTGCCAGCAGCTTTCCCAGCGGGGGTAATGAGCAGTTCTTC.

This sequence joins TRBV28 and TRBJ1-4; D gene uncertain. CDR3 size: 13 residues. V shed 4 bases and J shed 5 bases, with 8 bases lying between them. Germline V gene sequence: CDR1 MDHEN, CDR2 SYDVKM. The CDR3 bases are TGTGCCAGCAGTTCGTCTCCCAATGAAAAACTGTTTTTT. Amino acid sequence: CASSSSPNEKLFF.

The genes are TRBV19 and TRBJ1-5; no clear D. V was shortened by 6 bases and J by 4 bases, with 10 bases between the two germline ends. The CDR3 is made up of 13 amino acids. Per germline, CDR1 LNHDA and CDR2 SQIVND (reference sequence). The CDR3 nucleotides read TGTGCCAGTAGCCAACGCGAGAATCAGCCCCAGCATTTT. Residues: CASSQRENQPQHF.

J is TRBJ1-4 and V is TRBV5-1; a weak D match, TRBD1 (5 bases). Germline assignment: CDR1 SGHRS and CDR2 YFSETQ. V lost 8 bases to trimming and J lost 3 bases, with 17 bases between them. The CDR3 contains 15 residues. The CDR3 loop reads CARIGGRNPNEKLFF. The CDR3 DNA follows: TGCGCCAGAATCGGGGGTAGGAACCCTAATGAAAAACTGTTTTTT.

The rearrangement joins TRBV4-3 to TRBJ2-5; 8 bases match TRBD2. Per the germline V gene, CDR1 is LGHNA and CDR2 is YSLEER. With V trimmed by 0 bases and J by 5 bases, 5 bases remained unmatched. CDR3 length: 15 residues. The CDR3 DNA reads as TGCGCCAGCAGCCAAGATTTGTCTAGCGGGGAGACCCAGTACTTC. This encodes CASSQDLSSGETQYF.

The CDR3 loop reads CASSERGYNEQFF. DNA of the CDR3: TGTGCCAGCAGTGAAAGGGGCTACAATGAGCAGTTCTTC. The J gene is TRBJ2-1, the V gene TRBV2, with D perhaps matching TRBD1 (5 bases). The CDR3 is 13 amino acids. Germline lookup yields CDR1 SNHLY and CDR2 FYNNEI. Trimming shortened V by 2 bases and J by 3 bases, and 5 bases separated the two germline ends.

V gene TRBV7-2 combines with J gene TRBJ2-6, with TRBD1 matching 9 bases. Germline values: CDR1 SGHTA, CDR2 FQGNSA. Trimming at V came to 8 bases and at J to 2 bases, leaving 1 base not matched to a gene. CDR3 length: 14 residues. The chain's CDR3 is CASGTGTGANVLTF. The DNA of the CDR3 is TGTGCCAGCGGGACAGGGACTGGGGCCAACGTCCTGACTTTC.